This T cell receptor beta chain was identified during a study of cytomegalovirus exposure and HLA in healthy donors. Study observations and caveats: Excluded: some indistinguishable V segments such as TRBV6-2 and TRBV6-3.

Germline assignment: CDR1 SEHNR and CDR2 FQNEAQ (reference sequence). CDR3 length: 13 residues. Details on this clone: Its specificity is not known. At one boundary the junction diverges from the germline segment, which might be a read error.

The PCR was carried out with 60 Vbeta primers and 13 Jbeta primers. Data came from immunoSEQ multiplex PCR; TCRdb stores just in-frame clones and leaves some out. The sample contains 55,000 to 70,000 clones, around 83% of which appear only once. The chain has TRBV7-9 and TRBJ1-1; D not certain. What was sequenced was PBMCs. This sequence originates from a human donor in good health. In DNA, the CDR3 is TGTTCCAGCAGCTTAGCGACGGAGACTGAAGCTTTCTTT. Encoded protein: CSSSLATETEAFF. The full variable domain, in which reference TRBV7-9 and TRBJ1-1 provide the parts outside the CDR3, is DTGVSQNPRHKITKRGQNVTFRCDPISEHNRLYWYRQTLGQGPEFLTYFQNEAQLEKSRLLSDRFSAERPKGSFSTLEIQRTEQGDSAMYLCSSSLATETEAFFGQGTRLTVV.